This is a list of T cell receptor beta chains from one sample in a study of T-cell memory formation after mild COVID-19. Each CDR3 protein is one row after TCRdb ran MiXCR on the 5' RACE reads. The sample includes more than 350,000 distinct CDR3 sequences, roughly 21% of them seen just once. The sequencing input was PBMCs or a T cell subset sorted from them (not recorded which). All receptors come from an adult woman who had mild COVID-19 (a few samples of this study predate the infection). Cell type and time point are not known. Each CDR3 is given with its conserved first and last residue. Each record gives: clone size, V gene, D gene, J gene, CDR3 protein, CDR3 DNA. D genes are given only for firm matches. A row's size may be missing; if present it is once, few, many or a size class.

>-|TRBV15|-|TRBJ2-7
CATSRDETDSSYEQYF
TGTGCCACCAGCAGAGATGAAACGGACAGCTCCTACGAGCAGTACTTC
>once|TRBV18|-|TRBJ2-1
CASAMDQGGDEQFF
TGTGCCAGCGCAATGGATCAGGGGGGTGATGAGCAGTTCTTC
>-|TRBV7-6|-|TRBJ2-5
CASSTGIWETQYF
TGTGCCAGCAGCACCGGGATTTGGGAGACCCAGTACTTC
>-|TRBV6-5|TRBD2|TRBJ2-1
CASSPSWTSGGNEQFF
TGTGCCAGCAGCCCCTCCTGGACTAGCGGTGGAAATGAGCAGTTCTTC
>few|TRBV10-3|-|TRBJ2-7
CAISESLAQTHF
TGTGCCATCAGTGAGTCTTTGGCCCAGACGCACTTC
>many|TRBV7-3|-|TRBJ2-5
CASSLTLGETQYF
TGTGCCAGCAGCTTAACACTCGGCGAGACCCAGTACTTC
>-|TRBV4-2|TRBD2|TRBJ2-3
CASSQDPGLAGGVDTQYF
TGTGCCAGCAGCCAAGATCCTGGACTAGCGGGAGGGGTCGATACGCAGTATTTT
>-|TRBV24-1|-|TRBJ1-1
CATSDWVNTEAFF
TGTGCCACCAGTGATTGGGTGAACACTGAAGCTTTCTTT
>-|TRBV20-1|TRBD2|TRBJ2-3
CSARGTSGATDTQYF
TGCAGTGCTAGGGGGACTAGCGGAGCCACAGATACGCAGTATTTT
>-|TRBV4-3|TRBD2|TRBJ2-1
CASSQELAGAFNEQFF
TGCGCCAGCAGCCAAGAATTAGCGGGGGCCTTCAATGAGCAGTTCTTC
>once|TRBV11-2|TRBD2|TRBJ2-2
CASSLSARGSGELFF
TGTGCCAGCAGCTTATCCGCGCGGGGGTCCGGGGAGCTGTTTTTT
>-|TRBV5-6|-|TRBJ2-5
CASSSGGPILQETQYF
TGTGCCAGCAGCTCAGGGGGGCCAATATTGCAAGAGACCCAGTACTTC
>-|TRBV18|-|TRBJ1-2
CASSTGPPNYGYTF
TGTGCCAGCTCAACAGGACCCCCTAACTATGGCTACACCTTC
>many|TRBV12-3/TRBV12-4|-|TRBJ1-2
CASSLGGDYGYTF
TGTGCCAGCAGCTTAGGGGGGGACTATGGCTACACCTTC
>few|TRBV29-1|TRBD1|TRBJ1-2
CSAGDRNYGYTF
TGCAGCGCAGGGGACAGGAACTATGGCTACACCTTC
>-|TRBV4-1|TRBD2|TRBJ2-7
CASSRLASVDEQYF
TGCGCCAGCAGCCGACTAGCCTCAGTTGACGAGCAGTACTTC
>many|TRBV12-3/TRBV12-4|-|TRBJ2-7
CASSFSNAYEQYF
TGTGCCAGCAGTTTTTCTAACGCCTACGAGCAGTACTTC
>medium-sized|TRBV2|-|TRBJ2-7
CASSEEPGEQYF
TGTGCCAGCAGTGAAGAGCCGGGGGAGCAGTACTTC
>-|TRBV4-1|-|TRBJ2-3
CASSPHQPGTDTQYF
TGCGCCAGCAGCCCCCACCAGCCGGGCACAGATACGCAGTATTTT
>-|TRBV3-1|TRBD2|TRBJ2-7
CASSQEGTSGRGHEQYF
TGTGCCAGCAGCCAAGAAGGAACTAGCGGGAGGGGCCACGAGCAGTACTTC
>few|TRBV4-2|-|TRBJ2-3
CASSQELGTWRTDTQYF
TGTGCCAGCAGCCAAGAATTAGGGACATGGCGCACAGATACGCAGTATTTT
>-|TRBV3-1|-|TRBJ2-7
CASSQGSLGGGTYEQYF
TGTGCCAGCAGCCAAGGGAGCTTAGGAGGGGGAACCTACGAGCAGTACTTC
>-|TRBV19|TRBD2|TRBJ2-1
CAIRTSGTNEQFF
TGTGCCATCCGGACTAGCGGGACCAATGAGCAGTTCTTC